A single T cell receptor beta chain is shown here with its context. From germline, CDR1 is SGHTA and CDR2 FQGNSA. The V and J ends lost 1 base and 0 bases respectively, with 9 bases between them. The CDR3 sequence is 15 residues long. The data are from a study of radiotherapy plus CTLA-4 blockade in lung cancer. Across the whole study: There were objective responses in 15% to 20% of patients, and roughly 33% had disease control.

Generated by immunoSEQ multiplex PCR, the TCRdb table keeps only in-frame clones and is missing some. The sample shows some 110,000 clones, about 80% of them seen only once. The chain links TRBV7-2 to TRBJ1-1; D gene ambiguous. The material was peripheral blood, obtained from a patient treated with radiotherapy plus ipilimumab. The sequence was collected from a human donor with non-small cell lung cancer that progressed on radiotherapy plus ipilimumab. Some clones in this sample may be carry-over from other donors' samples. The CDR3 nucleotides are TGTGCCAGCAGCTTAGTTTCTCGGCTGAACACTGAAGCTTTCTTT. Residues: CASSLVSRLNTEAFF.